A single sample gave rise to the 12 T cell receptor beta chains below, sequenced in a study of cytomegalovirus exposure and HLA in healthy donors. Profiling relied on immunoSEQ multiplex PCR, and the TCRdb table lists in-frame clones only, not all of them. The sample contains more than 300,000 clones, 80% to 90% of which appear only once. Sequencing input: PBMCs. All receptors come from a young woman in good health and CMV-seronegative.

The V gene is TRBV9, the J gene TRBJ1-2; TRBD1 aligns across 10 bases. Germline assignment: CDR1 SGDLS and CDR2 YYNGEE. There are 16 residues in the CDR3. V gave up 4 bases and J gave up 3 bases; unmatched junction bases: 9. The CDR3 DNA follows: TGTGCCAGCAGCTTAGAAGGGGACAGGGGTGACTATGGCTACACCTTC. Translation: CASSLEGDRGDYGYTF.

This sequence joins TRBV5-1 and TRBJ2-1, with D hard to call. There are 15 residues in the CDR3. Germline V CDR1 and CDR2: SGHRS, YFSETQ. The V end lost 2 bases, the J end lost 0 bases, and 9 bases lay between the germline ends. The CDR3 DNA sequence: TGCGCCAGCAGCTTTTACAGCAGCTCCTACAATGAGCAGTTCTTC. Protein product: CASSFYSSSYNEQFF.

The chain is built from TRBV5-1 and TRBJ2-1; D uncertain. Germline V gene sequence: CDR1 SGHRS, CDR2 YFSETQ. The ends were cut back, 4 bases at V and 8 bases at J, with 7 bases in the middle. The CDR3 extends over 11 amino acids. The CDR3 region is CASSLEYEQFF. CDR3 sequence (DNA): TGCGCCAGCAGCCTAGAGTATGAGCAGTTCTTC.

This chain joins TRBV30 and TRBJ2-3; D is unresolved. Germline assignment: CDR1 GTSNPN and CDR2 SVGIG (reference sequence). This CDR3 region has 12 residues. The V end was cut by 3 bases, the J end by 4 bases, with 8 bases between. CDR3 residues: CAWSLGPDTQYF. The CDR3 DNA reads TGTGCCTGGAGCCTTGGCCCAGATACGCAGTATTTT.

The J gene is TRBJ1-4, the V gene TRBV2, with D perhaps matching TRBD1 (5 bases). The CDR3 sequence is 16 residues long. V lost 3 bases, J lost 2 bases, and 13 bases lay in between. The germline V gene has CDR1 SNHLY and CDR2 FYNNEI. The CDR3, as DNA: TGTGCCAGCAGTGACCGGGGTGGGGGGACTAATGAAAAACTGTTTTTT. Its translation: CASSDRGGGTNEKLFF.

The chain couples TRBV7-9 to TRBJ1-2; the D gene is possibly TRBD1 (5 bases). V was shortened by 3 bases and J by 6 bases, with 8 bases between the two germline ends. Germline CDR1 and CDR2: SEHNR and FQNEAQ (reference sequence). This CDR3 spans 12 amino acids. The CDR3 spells CASSFQGNGYTF. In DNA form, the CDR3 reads TGTGCCAGCAGCTTCCAGGGTAATGGCTACACCTTC. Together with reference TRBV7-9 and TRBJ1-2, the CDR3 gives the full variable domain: DTGVSQNPRHKITKRGQNVTFRCDPISEHNRLYWYRQTLGQGPEFLTYFQNEAQLEKSRLLSDRFSAERPKGSFSTLEIQRTEQGDSAMYLCASSFQGNGYTFGSGTRLTVV.

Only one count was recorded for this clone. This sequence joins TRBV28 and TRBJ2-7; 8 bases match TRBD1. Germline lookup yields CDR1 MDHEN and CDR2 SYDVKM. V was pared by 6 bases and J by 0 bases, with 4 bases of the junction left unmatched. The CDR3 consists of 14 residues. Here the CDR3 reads CASSGDRSSYEQYF. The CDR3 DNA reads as TGTGCCAGCAGCGGGGACAGGAGCTCCTACGAGCAGTACTTC.

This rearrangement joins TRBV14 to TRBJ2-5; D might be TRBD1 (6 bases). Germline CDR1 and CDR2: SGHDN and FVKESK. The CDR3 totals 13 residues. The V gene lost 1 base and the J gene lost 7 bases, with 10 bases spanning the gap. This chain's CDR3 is CASSQAGAGTQYF. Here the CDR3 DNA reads TGTGCCAGCAGCCAAGCAGGGGCCGGGACCCAGTACTTC.

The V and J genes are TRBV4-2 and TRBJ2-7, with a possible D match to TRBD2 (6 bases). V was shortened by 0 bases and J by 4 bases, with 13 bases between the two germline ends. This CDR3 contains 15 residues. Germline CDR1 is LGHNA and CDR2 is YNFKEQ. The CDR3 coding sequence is TGTGCCAGCAGCCAAGAAACTAGCCGTGGGTACGAGCAGTACTTC. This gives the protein CASSQETSRGYEQYF.

CDR3 coding DNA: TGTGCCATCAGGACCGGGAACTCGGCCCAAGAGACCCAGTACTTC. Translating it yields CAIRTGNSAQETQYF. This chain connects TRBV10-3 to TRBJ2-5, with D possibly matching TRBD2 (5 bases). The CDR3 runs to 15 residues. The V and J ends lost 6 bases and 1 base respectively, with 15 bases between them. CDR1 is ENHRY and CDR2 is SYGVKD in the germline V gene.

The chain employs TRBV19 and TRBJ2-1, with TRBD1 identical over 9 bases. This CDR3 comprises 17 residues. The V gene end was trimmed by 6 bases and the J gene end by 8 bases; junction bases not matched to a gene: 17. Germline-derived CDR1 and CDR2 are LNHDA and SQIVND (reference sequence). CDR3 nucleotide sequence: TGTGCCAGTAGCACAGGTTTGGGACAGGGCACCATCCATGAGCAGTTCTTC. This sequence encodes CASSTGLGQGTIHEQFF.

The CDR3 DNA reads TGTGCCAGCAGCCCCGCCCTCGGGGACTTCTACGAGCAGTACTTC. This translates into CASSPALGDFYEQYF. V gene TRBV9 combines with J gene TRBJ2-7, with a weak D call TRBD2 (6 bases). Trimming removed 4 bases at V and 3 bases at J, with 17 bases between. Per the germline V gene, CDR1 is SGDLS and CDR2 is YYNGEE. The CDR3 is 15 amino acids.